This entry features one T cell receptor (beta chain) sequence. Its antigen is currently unknown. Trimming cost V 4 bases and J 1 base, with 15 bases left between them. The CDR3 consists of 15 residues. Germline-derived CDR1 and CDR2 are SGDLS and YYNGEE. Genomic DNA of each subset was evenly split across several immunoSEQ plates. Produced via immunoSEQ multiplex PCR; TCRdb's table is partial and in-frame only. This sample has 1.6 million or so clones, with roughly 97% found just once. The source of the sample is a study of shared clonotypes between healthy human individuals. Study-wide context: Per-donor plates numbered three CD4 naive, three CD4 memory, two CD8 naive and one CD8 memory. Study outcomes and limitations: Clonotypes shared by all four donors outscored non-shared clonotypes in generation probability.

The donors, healthy adults who were HIV-negative, had experienced no recent acute infections or vaccinations. The clonotype comes from a man aged 30 to 45 in good health. This chain connects TRBV9 to TRBJ2-7; D is ambiguous. Sequences were obtained from naive CD4+ T cells sorted from blood. The subset: CD45RA+ positively selected. CDR3 protein: CASSPREGSSYEQYF. CDR3 DNA: TGTGCCAGCAGCCCCCGAGAAGGGTCATCCTACGAGCAGTACTTC.